One and the same sample provided the 20 T cell receptor beta chains below, sequenced in a study of T cells after yellow fever vaccination (dated by TCRdb to between 2018 and 2020). The library relied on 5' RACE. Sequenced on an Illumina HiSeq 2500. TCRdb trimmed public reads at Q25 via fastp, called clones via MiXCR and kept in-frame beta chains. A single entry per CDR3 protein holds the most common genes and DNA from its merged rows. This sample has approximately 74,000 distinct CDR3 sequences in its table, and around 6.2% of those were observed once. In total, the top ten clones hold over 2% of the sample. Sample treatment or condition, as interpreted from the label and publication: live attenuated yellow fever vaccine strain. Specimen: CD4+ T cells sorted from PBMCs, collected roughly 15 days after the first yellow fever vaccination. Receptors were obtained from a man younger than 30 who received the YFV17D yellow fever vaccine.

This clonotype was observed many times. The chain's CDR3 is CASTRTDYNSPLHF. As DNA, the CDR3 is TGTGCCAGCACGAGGACAGACTATAATTCACCCCTCCACTTT. The chain recombines TRBV12-3 or TRBV12-4 with TRBJ1-6, with D possibly TRBD1 on 6 matching bases. V was clipped by 7 bases and J by 3 bases, with 10 bases between them. The CDR3 consists of 14 residues.

Comments on this clonotype: This could be a read error, since a much larger clone is one nucleotide away. As the CDR3 is not closed by the conserved phenylalanine or tryptophan, this likely results from a read error. This rearrangement joins TRBV5-1 to TRBJ2-5; D remains unclear. The germline V gene has CDR1 SGHRS and CDR2 YFSETQ. The V gene lost 0 bases and the J gene lost 3 bases, with 3 bases spanning the gap. The length of the CDR3 is 12 residues. CDR3 loop: CASSLGEETQYY. CDR3 DNA sequence: TGCGCCAGCAGCTTGGGGGAAGAGACCCAGTACTAC.

This clonotype came up many times. The chain carries TRBV5-1 and TRBJ2-5, with 7 bases matching TRBD2. Trimming removed 0 bases from V and 3 bases from J; junction bases left unmatched: 5. CDR3 length: 15 amino acids. Germline lookup yields CDR1 SGHRS and CDR2 YFSETQ. The DNA of the CDR3 is TGCGCCAGCAGCTTGGTCGGGGCGGGGGAAGAGACCCAGTACTTC. This sequence encodes CASSLVGAGEETQYF.

This clonotype has a count of ten or more. The V call is TRBV5-1, the J call TRBJ2-6; no reliable D call. Germline V gene sequence: CDR1 SGHRS, CDR2 YFSETQ. There are 15 residues in the CDR3. Trimming pared 1 base from V and 0 bases from J, leaving 5 bases between. CDR3 sequence: CASSLMASGANVLTF. CDR3 in DNA: TGCGCCAGCAGCTTGATGGCCTCTGGGGCCAACGTCCTGACTTTC. Using reference TRBV5-1 and TRBJ2-6 for the parts outside the CDR3, the full variable domain is KAGVTQTPRYLIKTRGQQVTLSCSPISGHRSVSWYQQTPGQGLQFLFEYFSETQRNKGNFPGRFSGRQFSNSRSEMNVSTLELGDSALYLCASSLMASGANVLTFGAGSRLTVL.

In its sample, this clonotype was seen many times. In nucleotides, the CDR3 is TGTGCCACCAGTGATTTGCAGAGGAACTACCGCTCCTACGAGCAGTACTTC. Translated, it gives CATSDLQRNYRSYEQYF. The chain recombines TRBV24-1 with TRBJ2-7; no clear D. Trimming cost V 0 bases and J 0 bases, with 14 bases left between them. Per germline, CDR1 KGHDR and CDR2 SFDVKD. The CDR3 is 17 residues long.

This clonotype was found many times. V usage is TRBV5-1 and J usage is TRBJ2-2; D ambiguous. This CDR3 is 12 amino acids long. Germline V gene lookup returns CDR1 SGHRS and CDR2 YFSETQ. V dropped 6 bases and J dropped 3 bases, with 6 bases sitting between them. The CDR3: CASKIDTGELFF. Written as DNA, the CDR3 is TGCGCCAGCAAAATAGACACCGGGGAGCTGTTTTTT.

The gene calls are TRBV11-2 and TRBJ2-1; D is unresolved. This CDR3 region has 11 residues. Germline CDR1 SGHAT, CDR2 FQNNGV. With 0 bases removed from V and 9 bases from J, the gap between germline ends came to 3 bases. CDR3 loop: CASSLDFEQFF. CDR3 DNA: TGTGCCAGCAGCTTAGACTTTGAGCAGTTCTTC.

In its sample, this clonotype was seen many times. The chain employs TRBV2 and TRBJ1-1; D uncertain. CDR3 length: 11 amino acids. Germline loops: CDR1 SNHLY, CDR2 FYNNEI. V was clipped by 6 bases and J by 7 bases, with 9 bases between them. In nucleotides, the CDR3 is TGTGCCAGCAGGGGAGGTTTTGAAGCTTTCTTT. It yields the protein CASRGGFEAFF.

This clonotype was counted a single time. This may stem from a read error, because a much larger clone lies one nucleotide away. The chain recombines TRBV10-3 with TRBJ2-1; the match to TRBD1 covers 7 bases. There are 12 residues in the CDR3. Germline lookup yields CDR1 ENHRY and CDR2 SYGVKD. The CDR3 DNA is TGTGCCATCAGGGGACAGTTCAATGAGCGGTTCTTC. Its translation: CAIRGQFNERFF.

A word on this clonotype: This may be a read error, as it is one base from a much larger clone. The V gene is TRBV7-6, the J gene TRBJ2-3; the D gene is possibly TRBD1 (6 bases). This CDR3 has 13 amino acids. CDR1 and CDR2 (germline): SGHVS, FNYEAQ. The germline V and J ends were trimmed by 5 bases and 5 bases, with 11 bases remaining between them. This chain's CDR3 is CASSPAGEDTQYF. The CDR3 nucleotides read TGTGCCAGCAGCCCAGCAGGGGAAGATACGCAGTATTTT.

This clonotype has ten or more counts. CDR3: CASSLDRVYEQYF. The CDR3 bases are TGCGCCAGCAGCTTGGACAGGGTCTACGAGCAGTACTTC. The V call is TRBV5-1, the J call TRBJ2-7, with D perhaps matching TRBD1 (6 bases). V lost 0 bases and J 3 bases, leaving 7 bases between the germline ends. Germline loops: CDR1 SGHRS, CDR2 YFSETQ. This CDR3 spans 13 amino acids.

This clonotype was counted ten times or more. This chain uses TRBV7-9 with TRBJ2-5; no clear D. Germline V lookup: CDR1 SEHNR, CDR2 FQNEAQ (reference sequence). CDR3 length equals 14 residues. The germline V and J ends were trimmed by 8 bases and 1 base, with 14 bases remaining between them. CDR3 residues: CASLPEWGQETQYF. CDR3 sequence (DNA): TGTGCCAGCTTGCCGGAGTGGGGCCAAGAGACCCAGTACTTC.

On this clonotype itself: A much larger clone lies a single base off, so this may be a read error. V usage is TRBV6-1 and J usage is TRBJ1-4, with a tentative D call TRBD1 (6 bases). The CDR3 sequence is 13 residues long. The V gene's germline CDR1 is MNHNS and CDR2 SASEGT. The chain's CDR3 is CASSRDTSEKLLF. DNA of the CDR3: TGTGCCAGCAGTCGGGACACCTCAGAAAAACTGCTTTTT.

This clonotype came up many times. The chain couples TRBV3-1 to TRBJ1-1, with 7 bases that match TRBD1. The CDR3 totals 14 residues. The ends lost 4 bases at V and 1 base at J; junction bases unmatched: 3. CDR1 and CDR2 (germline): LGHDT, YNNKEL (reference sequence). For the CDR3, the DNA is TGTGCCAGCAGCCGCTCAGGGGGGAACACTGAAGCTTTCTTT. It translates to CASSRSGGNTEAFF.

This clonotype was counted ten times or more. The V call is TRBV18, the J call TRBJ2-1; perhaps TRBD1 as D (5 bases). V gave up 6 bases and J gave up 0 bases, with 18 bases separating them. CDR1 and CDR2 from the germline V gene are KGHSH and LQKENI. The CDR3 consists of 17 residues. The chain's CDR3 is CASSPRVRDSSYNEQFF. In DNA form, the CDR3 reads TGTGCCAGCTCCCCTCGGGTCCGAGACAGCTCCTACAATGAGCAGTTCTTC.

This clonotype was seen more than once but under ten times. V gene TRBV28 combines with J gene TRBJ2-1, with a tentative D call TRBD2 (6 bases). The CDR3 consists of 15 residues. Trimming took 3 bases from V and 1 from J, leaving 10 bases between them. The germline gives CDR1 MDHEN, CDR2 SYDVKM. In DNA form, the CDR3 reads TGTGCCAGCAGTTTTGGGGGGACTTCCTACAATGAGCAGTTCTTC. The encoded protein is CASSFGGTSYNEQFF.

This clonotype was seen a handful of times. The chain is built from TRBV3-1 and TRBJ2-6, with 11 bases identical to TRBD1. The V segment lost 0 bases and the J segment 2 bases; nucleotides outside the gene matches: 3. This CDR3 is 18 amino acids long. The V gene's germline CDR1 is LGHDT and CDR2 YNNKEL (reference sequence). The CDR3 DNA reads TGTGCCAGCAGCCAAGAAGGGACAGGGGGTACTGGGGCCAACGTCCTGACTTTC. Translation: CASSQEGTGGTGANVLTF.

This clonotype came up many times. The chain employs TRBV25-1 and TRBJ1-6; the D gene is possibly TRBD1 (6 bases). Germline CDR1 reads MGHDK; CDR2 reads SYGVNS. V was cut by 5 bases and J by 9 bases, with 20 bases left in between. CDR3 length: 16 residues. The CDR3 is CASSYNGGGETSPLHF. The CDR3 DNA reads TGTGCCAGCAGTTATAACGGGGGCGGAGAGACTTCACCCCTCCACTTT.

There are many counts of this clonotype. The J gene is TRBJ2-5, the V gene TRBV4-1, with 7 bases that match TRBD1. Germline assignment: CDR1 MGHRA and CDR2 YSYEKL. There are 15 residues in the CDR3. The trim removed 6 bases at V and 2 bases at J, leaving 9 bases unmatched. CDR3 loop: CASSPGTEGQETQYF. The CDR3 coding sequence is TGCGCCAGCAGTCCAGGGACAGAAGGTCAAGAGACCCAGTACTTC.

This clonotype was seen ten or more times. This sequence joins TRBV5-5 and TRBJ2-5, with no clear D. This CDR3 is 13 amino acids long. The germline CDR1 and CDR2 sequences are SGHKS and YYEKEE (reference sequence). The V end was cut by 6 bases, the J end by 4 bases, with 13 bases between. The CDR3 DNA sequence: TGTGCCAGCATCATGAGTCCGAGAGAGACCCAGTACTTC. It translates to CASIMSPRETQYF.